These T cell receptor beta chains were read from a single sample in a study of TIL therapy for anti-PD-1-resistant metastatic lung cancer. Sequencing was performed with immunoSEQ multiplex PCR; in TCRdb, only in-frame clones are kept and a portion is missing. The table includes around 45,000 clones, 55% to 75% detected once. The material sequenced was tumor tissue, taken at baseline. The origin of the receptors is a person aged 25 to 79 with non-small cell lung cancer. The CDR3 runs from the conserved cysteine through the conserved F or W. Fields, in order: V gene, D gene, J gene, clone size, CDR3 protein, CDR3 DNA. D genes are given only for firm matches. A clone size is listed for some rows: how often the clone was seen (once, few, many), or a class if it is expanded.

V: TRBV25-1
D: TRBD1
J: TRBJ2-5
size: NA
CDR3: CASRDRVETQYF
DNA: TGTGCCAGCAGGGACAGGGTAGAGACCCAGTACTTC

V: TRBV10-3
D: NA
J: TRBJ1-4
size: NA
CDR3: CAISERYDEKLFF
DNA: TGTGCCATCAGTGAGCGGTATGATGAAAAACTGTTTTTT

V: TRBV9
D: NA
J: TRBJ2-3
size: NA
CDR3: CASTTSISTDTQYF
DNA: TGTGCCAGCACTACTTCTATTAGCACAGATACGCAGTATTTT

V: TRBV4-1
D: NA
J: TRBJ2-1
size: many
CDR3: CASSRPQGGSYNEQFF
DNA: TGCGCCAGCAGCCGCCCACAGGGAGGTTCTTACAATGAGCAGTTCTTC

V: TRBV11-2
D: NA
J: TRBJ2-1
size: few
CDR3: CASSPRLEQFF
DNA: TGTGCCAGCAGCCCTCGACTTGAGCAGTTCTTC

V: TRBV5-1
D: NA
J: TRBJ2-3
size: NA
CDR3: CASSMDTTSTDTQYF
DNA: TGCGCCAGCAGCATGGACACCACTAGCACAGATACGCAGTATTTT

V: TRBV6-6
D: NA
J: TRBJ1-3
size: few
CDR3: CATAYDPGNTIYF
DNA: TGTGCCACCGCTTATGACCCTGGAAACACCATATATTTT

V: TRBV9
D: TRBD2
J: TRBJ2-2
size: NA
CDR3: CASGRVTNTGELFF
DNA: TGTGCCAGCGGGAGGGTAACGAACACCGGGGAGCTGTTTTTT

V: TRBV5-1
D: NA
J: TRBJ2-5
size: NA
CDR3: CASSLDPGETQYF
DNA: TGCGCCAGCAGCTTGGATCCGGGAGAGACCCAGTACTTC

V: TRBV15
D: NA
J: TRBJ1-2
size: few
CDR3: CATSTRDNYGYTF
DNA: TGTGCCACCAGCACCCGGGACAACTATGGCTACACCTTC

V: TRBV2
D: NA
J: TRBJ2-1
size: NA
CDR3: CASKSRGTWPRGEQFF
DNA: TGTGCCAGCAAATCTCGGGGAACGTGGCCGCGGGGTGAGCAGTTCTTC

V: TRBV28
D: TRBD1
J: TRBJ1-4
size: NA
CDR3: CASRDRGGNEKLFF
DNA: TGTGCCAGCAGGGACAGGGGCGGGAATGAAAAACTGTTTTTT

V: TRBV27
D: NA
J: TRBJ2-7
size: once
CDR3: CASSWAGLSYEQYF
DNA: TGTGCCAGCAGTTGGGCGGGACTCTCCTACGAGCAGTACTTC

V: TRBV28
D: NA
J: TRBJ2-7
size: NA
CDR3: CASSLQGPTYEQYF
DNA: TGTGCCAGCAGTCTTCAGGGACCCACCTACGAGCAGTACTTC

V: TRBV5-1
D: TRBD2
J: TRBJ2-1
size: NA
CDR3: CASWWASGSVGEQFF
DNA: TGCGCCAGCTGGTGGGCTAGCGGGTCAGTGGGGGAGCAGTTCTTC

V: TRBV10-2
D: NA
J: TRBJ2-7
size: NA
CDR3: CASSVIGWGEQYF
DNA: TGCGCCAGCAGTGTTATAGGGTGGGGCGAGCAGTACTTC

V: TRBV7-9
D: NA
J: TRBJ1-5
size: NA
CDR3: CASSQGQPTGFWPQHF
DNA: TGTGCCAGCAGCCAAGGACAGCCCACGGGTTTCTGGCCCCAGCATTTT

V: TRBV27
D: TRBD1
J: TRBJ1-5
size: NA
CDR3: CASSGTGVLNQPQHF
DNA: TGTGCCAGCAGTGGGACAGGGGTTCTTAATCAGCCCCAGCATTTT

V: TRBV29-1
D: NA
J: TRBJ1-3
size: NA
CDR3: CSVEDQSSGNTIYF
DNA: TGCAGCGTTGAGGATCAGAGCTCTGGAAACACCATATATTTT

V: TRBV25-1
D: NA
J: TRBJ2-2
size: NA
CDR3: CASGGWGPNTGELFF
DNA: TGTGCCAGCGGGGGATGGGGCCCCAACACCGGGGAGCTGTTTTTT

V: TRBV5-1
D: TRBD1
J: TRBJ2-1
size: NA
CDR3: CASSRRQGSNNEQFF
DNA: TGCGCCAGCAGCAGACGACAGGGATCCAACAATGAGCAGTTCTTC

V: TRBV25-1
D: NA
J: TRBJ1-6
size: NA
CDR3: CASRGPHNNSPLHF
DNA: TGTGCCAGCAGAGGACCACATAATAATTCACCCCTCCACTTT

V: TRBV9
D: NA
J: TRBJ1-1
size: few
CDR3: CASSPQVTTEAFF
DNA: TGTGCCAGCAGCCCACAGGTAACCACTGAAGCTTTCTTT

V: TRBV30
D: NA
J: TRBJ1-3
size: NA
CDR3: CAWKGLHRSSGSGNTIYF
DNA: TGTGCCTGGAAAGGATTGCATCGTTCGAGTGGTTCTGGAAACACCATATATTTT

V: TRBV2
D: NA
J: TRBJ1-5
size: few
CDR3: CASSAGPSNQPQHF
DNA: TGTGCCAGCAGCGCGGGACCGTCCAATCAGCCCCAGCATTTT

V: TRBV6-1
D: NA
J: TRBJ2-7
size: NA
CDR3: CASSEVGDEQYF
DNA: TGTGCCAGCAGTGAAGTGGGGGACGAGCAGTACTTC

V: TRBV7-9
D: NA
J: TRBJ1-1
size: NA
CDR3: CASSSFLLNTEAFF
DNA: TGTGCCAGCAGCTCCTTTTTGCTGAACACTGAAGCTTTCTTT

V: TRBV15
D: NA
J: TRBJ2-7
size: NA
CDR3: CATSREDTSGEQYF
DNA: TGTGCCACCAGCAGAGAGGACACATCAGGCGAGCAGTACTTC